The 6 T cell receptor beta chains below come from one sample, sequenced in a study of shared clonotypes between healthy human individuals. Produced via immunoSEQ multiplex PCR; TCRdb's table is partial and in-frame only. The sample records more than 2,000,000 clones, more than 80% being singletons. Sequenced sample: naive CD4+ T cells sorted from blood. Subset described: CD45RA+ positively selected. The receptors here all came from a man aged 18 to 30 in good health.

CDR3 in amino acids: CASSPSFSLAKNIQYF. In nucleotides, the CDR3 is TGTGCCAGTAGTCCCAGTTTCTCCCTAGCCAAAAACATTCAGTACTTC. The chain joins TRBV19 to TRBJ2-4; D gene uncertain. The CDR3 totals 16 residues. V lost 5 bases to trimming and J lost 0 bases, with 14 bases between them. From germline, CDR1 is LNHDA and CDR2 SQIVND (reference sequence).

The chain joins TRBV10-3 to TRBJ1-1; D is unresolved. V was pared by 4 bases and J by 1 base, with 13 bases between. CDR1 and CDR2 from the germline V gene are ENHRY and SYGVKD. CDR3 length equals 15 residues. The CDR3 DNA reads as TGTGCCATCAGTGTAAGTGCGGCCTCGAACACTGAAGCTTTCTTT. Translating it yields CAISVSAASNTEAFF.

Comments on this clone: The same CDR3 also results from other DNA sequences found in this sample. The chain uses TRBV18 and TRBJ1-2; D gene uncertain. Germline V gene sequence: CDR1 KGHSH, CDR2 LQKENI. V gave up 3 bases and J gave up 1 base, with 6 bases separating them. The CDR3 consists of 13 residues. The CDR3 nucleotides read TGTGCCAGCTCACCCGGTTTTAACTATGGCTACACCTTC. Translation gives CASSPGFNYGYTF.

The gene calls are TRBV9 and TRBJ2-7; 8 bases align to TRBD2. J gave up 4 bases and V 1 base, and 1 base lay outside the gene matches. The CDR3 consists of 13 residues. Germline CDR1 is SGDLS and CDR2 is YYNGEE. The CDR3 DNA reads TGTGCCAGCAGCGTACGGGAGGGGTACGAGCAGTACTTC. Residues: CASSVREGYEQYF. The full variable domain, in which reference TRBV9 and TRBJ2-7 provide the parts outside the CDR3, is DSGVTQTPKHLITATGQRVTLRCSPRSGDLSVYWYQQSLDQGLQFLIQYYNGEERAKGNILERFSAQQFPDLHSELNLSSLELGDSALYFCASSVREGYEQYFGPGTRLTVT.

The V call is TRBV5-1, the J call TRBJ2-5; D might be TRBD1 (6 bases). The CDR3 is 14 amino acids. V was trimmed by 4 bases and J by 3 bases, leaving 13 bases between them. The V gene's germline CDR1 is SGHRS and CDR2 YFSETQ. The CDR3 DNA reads TGCGCCAGCAGCCGCTGGACAGCCAAAGAGACCCAGTACTTC. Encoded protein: CASSRWTAKETQYF.

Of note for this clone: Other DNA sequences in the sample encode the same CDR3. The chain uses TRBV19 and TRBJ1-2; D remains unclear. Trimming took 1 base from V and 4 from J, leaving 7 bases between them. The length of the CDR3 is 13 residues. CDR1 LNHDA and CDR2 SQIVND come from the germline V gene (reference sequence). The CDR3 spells CASSIGGSYGYTF. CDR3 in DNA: TGTGCCAGTAGTATAGGGGGATCCTATGGCTACACCTTC.